The rows below give T cell receptor beta chains drawn from one sample of a study of shared clonotypes between healthy human individuals. Clones were read by immunoSEQ multiplex PCR, and TCRdb kept only the in-frame ones, dropping some. This table holds under 600,000 clones, 75% to 80% found once. Sample: PBMCs. The receptors originated from a woman in her thirties or forties in good health. Some clones in this sample may be carry-over from other donors' samples. CDR3s include the opening cysteine and the closing phenylalanine or tryptophan. The order of the fields is CDR3 protein, CDR3 DNA, V gene, J gene, D gene, clone size. A D gene is named only where the DNA matches it firmly. Some rows mark clone size as missing; the rest say once, few, many or name a class of expanded clone.

CDR3: CASSRQGRGTDTQYF; DNA: TGTGCCAGCAGCCGACAGGGTCGGGGCACAGATACGCAGTATTTT; V: TRBV5-8; J: TRBJ2-3; D: TRBD1; size: few
CDR3: CASSEYPRTVPNQPQHF; DNA: TGCGCCAGCAGTGAGTACCCGCGGACAGTTCCTAATCAGCCCCAGCATTTT; V: TRBV10-2; J: TRBJ1-5; D: -; size: -
CDR3: CASTGTYTDTQYF; DNA: TGTGCCAGCACGGGTACATACACAGATACGCAGTATTTT; V: TRBV6-5; J: TRBJ2-3; D: -; size: -
CDR3: CSVRRQENTEAFF; DNA: TGCAGCGTCCGTAGACAGGAGAACACTGAAGCTTTCTTT; V: TRBV29-1; J: TRBJ1-1; D: -; size: -
CDR3: CASSLGPTSQETQYF; DNA: TGCGCCAGCAGCTTGGGCCCGACCTCCCAAGAGACCCAGTACTTC; V: TRBV5-1; J: TRBJ2-5; D: -; size: -
CDR3: CASSLRDRGYGETQYF; DNA: TGTGCCAGCAGCTTAAGGGACAGGGGGTATGGGGAGACCCAGTACTTC; V: TRBV7-9; J: TRBJ2-5; D: TRBD1; size: -
CDR3: CASSGGGEDEQYF; DNA: TGTGCCAGCTCCGGGGGGGGAGAAGACGAGCAGTACTTC; V: TRBV18; J: TRBJ2-7; D: TRBD2; size: -
CDR3: CASSVVKGLTPEAFF; DNA: TGTGCCAGCAGCGTAGTCAAGGGGCTGACCCCTGAAGCTTTCTTT; V: TRBV9; J: TRBJ1-1; D: -; size: once
CDR3: CASSLNNWDRMNTEAFF; DNA: TGCGCCAGCAGCTTGAACAATTGGGACAGGATGAACACTGAAGCTTTCTTT; V: TRBV5-1; J: TRBJ1-1; D: TRBD1; size: -
CDR3: CASSSRDRGLSGNTIYF; DNA: TGTGCCAGCAGTTCAAGGGACCGCGGTCTCTCTGGAAACACCATATATTTT; V: TRBV5-4; J: TRBJ1-3; D: -; size: -
CDR3: CASSSGLANEQFF; DNA: TGTGCCAGCAGCTCGGGACTAGCCAATGAGCAGTTCTTC; V: TRBV7-3; J: TRBJ2-1; D: TRBD2; size: -